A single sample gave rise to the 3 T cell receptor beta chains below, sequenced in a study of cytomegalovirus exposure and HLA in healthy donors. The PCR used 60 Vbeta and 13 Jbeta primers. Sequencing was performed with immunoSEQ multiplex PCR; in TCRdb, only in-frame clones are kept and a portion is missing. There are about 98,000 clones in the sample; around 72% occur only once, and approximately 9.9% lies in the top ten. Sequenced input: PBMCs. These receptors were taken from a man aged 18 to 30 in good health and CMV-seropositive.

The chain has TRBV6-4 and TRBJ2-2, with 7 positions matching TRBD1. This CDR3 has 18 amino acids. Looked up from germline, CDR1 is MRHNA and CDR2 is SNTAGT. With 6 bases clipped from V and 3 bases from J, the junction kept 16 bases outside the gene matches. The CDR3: CASRARTTGVKDTGELFF. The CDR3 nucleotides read TGTGCCAGCAGAGCACGAACCACAGGGGTTAAGGACACCGGGGAGCTGTTTTTT.

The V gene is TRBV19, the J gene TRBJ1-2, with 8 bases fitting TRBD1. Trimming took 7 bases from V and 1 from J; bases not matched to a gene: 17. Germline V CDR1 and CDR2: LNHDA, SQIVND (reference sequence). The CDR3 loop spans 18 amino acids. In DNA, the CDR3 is TGTGCCAGTACCCTAAGCCCGGGACAGGTTGCCGGTAACTATGGCTACACCTTC. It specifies CASTLSPGQVAGNYGYTF.

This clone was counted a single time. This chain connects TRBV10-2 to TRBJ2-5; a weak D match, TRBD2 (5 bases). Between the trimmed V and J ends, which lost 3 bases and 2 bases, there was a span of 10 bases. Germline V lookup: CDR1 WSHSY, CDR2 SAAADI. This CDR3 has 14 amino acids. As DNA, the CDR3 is TGCGCCAGCAGTGACTTAGGAGGACAAGAGACCCAGTACTTC. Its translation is CASSDLGGQETQYF.